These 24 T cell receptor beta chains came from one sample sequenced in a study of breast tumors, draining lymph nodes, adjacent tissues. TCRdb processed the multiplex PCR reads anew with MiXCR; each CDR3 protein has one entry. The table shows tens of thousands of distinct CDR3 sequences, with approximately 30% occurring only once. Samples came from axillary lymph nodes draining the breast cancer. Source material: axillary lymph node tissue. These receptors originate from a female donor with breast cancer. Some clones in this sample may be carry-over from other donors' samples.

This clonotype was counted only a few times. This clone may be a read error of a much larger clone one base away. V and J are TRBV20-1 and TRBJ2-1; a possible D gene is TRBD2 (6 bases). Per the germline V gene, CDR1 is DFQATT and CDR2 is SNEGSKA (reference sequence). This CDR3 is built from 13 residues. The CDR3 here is CSASTSSSNAQFF. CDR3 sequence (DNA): TGCAGTGCTAGCACTAGCTCCTCGAATGCGCAGTTCTTC.

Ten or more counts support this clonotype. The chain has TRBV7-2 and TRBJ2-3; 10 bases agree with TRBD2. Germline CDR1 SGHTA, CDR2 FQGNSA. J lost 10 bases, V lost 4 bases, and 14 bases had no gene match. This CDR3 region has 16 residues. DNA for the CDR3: TGTGCCAGCAGCTCAACTAGCGGGATCACAACAGTCTCGCAGTATTTT. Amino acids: CASSSTSGITTVSQYF.

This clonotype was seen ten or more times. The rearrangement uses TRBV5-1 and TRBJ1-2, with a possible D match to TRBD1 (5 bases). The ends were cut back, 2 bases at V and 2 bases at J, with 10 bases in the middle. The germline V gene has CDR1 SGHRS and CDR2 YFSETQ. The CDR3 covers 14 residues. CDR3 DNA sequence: TGCGCCAGCAGCTTATACGGACAAAACTATGGCTACACCTTC. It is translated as CASSLYGQNYGYTF.

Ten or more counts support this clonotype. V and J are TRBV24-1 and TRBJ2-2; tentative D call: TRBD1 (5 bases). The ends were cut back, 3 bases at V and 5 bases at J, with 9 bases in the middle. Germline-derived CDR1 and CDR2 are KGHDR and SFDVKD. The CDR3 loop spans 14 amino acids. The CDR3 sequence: CATSDLQVTGELFF. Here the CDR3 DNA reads TGTGCCACCAGTGATCTACAGGTAACCGGGGAGCTGTTTTTT.

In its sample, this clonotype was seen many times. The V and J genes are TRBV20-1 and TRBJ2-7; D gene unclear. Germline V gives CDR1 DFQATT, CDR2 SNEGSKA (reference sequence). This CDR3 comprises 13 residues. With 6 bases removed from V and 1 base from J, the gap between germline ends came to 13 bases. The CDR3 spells CSAQARASYEQYF. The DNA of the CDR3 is TGCAGTGCCCAGGCACGGGCGTCCTACGAGCAGTACTTC.

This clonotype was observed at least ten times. CDR3 DNA: TGCAGTGCTAGAGATTGGAGCGGGAGGACGAGCTACGAGCAGTACTTC. Translated, it gives CSARDWSGRTSYEQYF. The chain links TRBV20-1 to TRBJ2-7; 9 nucleotides match TRBD2. This CDR3 is 16 amino acids long. With 0 bases clipped from V and 3 bases from J, the junction kept 9 bases outside the gene matches. Germline V gives CDR1 DFQATT, CDR2 SNEGSKA (reference sequence).

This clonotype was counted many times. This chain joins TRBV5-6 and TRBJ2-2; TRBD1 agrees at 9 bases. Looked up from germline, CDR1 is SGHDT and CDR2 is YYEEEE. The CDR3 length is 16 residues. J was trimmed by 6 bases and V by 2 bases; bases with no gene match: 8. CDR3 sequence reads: CASSFLDRGTAGELFF. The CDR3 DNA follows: TGTGCCAGCAGCTTCCTGGACAGGGGTACCGCCGGGGAGCTGTTTTTT.

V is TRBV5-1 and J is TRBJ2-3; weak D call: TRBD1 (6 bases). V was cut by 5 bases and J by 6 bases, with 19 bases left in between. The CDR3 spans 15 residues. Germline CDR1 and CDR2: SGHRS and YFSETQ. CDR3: CASRSMGSRGDTQYF. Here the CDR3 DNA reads TGCGCCAGCAGATCGATGGGATCGAGGGGGGATACGCAGTATTTT.

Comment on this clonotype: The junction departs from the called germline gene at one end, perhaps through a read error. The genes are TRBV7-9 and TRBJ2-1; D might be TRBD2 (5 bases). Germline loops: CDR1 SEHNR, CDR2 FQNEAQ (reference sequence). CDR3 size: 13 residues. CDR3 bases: TGCGCCAGCGGCTTATCGACTACTGGTGAGCAGTTCTTC. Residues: CASGLSTTGEQFF.

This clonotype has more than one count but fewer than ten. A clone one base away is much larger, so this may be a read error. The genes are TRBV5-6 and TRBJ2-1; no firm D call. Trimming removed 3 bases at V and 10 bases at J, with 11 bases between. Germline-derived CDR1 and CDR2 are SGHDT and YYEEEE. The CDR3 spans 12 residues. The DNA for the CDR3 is TGTGCCAGCAGCTCTACCCACACAGAGCAGTTCTTC. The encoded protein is CASSSTHTEQFF.

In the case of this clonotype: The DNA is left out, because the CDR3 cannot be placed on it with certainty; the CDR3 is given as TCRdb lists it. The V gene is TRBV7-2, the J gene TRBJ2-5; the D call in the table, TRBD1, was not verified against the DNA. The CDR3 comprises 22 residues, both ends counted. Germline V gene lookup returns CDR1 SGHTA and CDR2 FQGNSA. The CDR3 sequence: CASSLGGATNEKLFFGSGTQYF.

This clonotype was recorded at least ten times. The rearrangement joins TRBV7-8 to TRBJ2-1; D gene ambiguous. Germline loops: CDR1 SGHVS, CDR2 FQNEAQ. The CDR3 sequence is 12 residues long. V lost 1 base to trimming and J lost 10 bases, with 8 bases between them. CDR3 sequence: CASSLVMLEQFF. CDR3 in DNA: TGTGCCAGCAGCTTAGTAATGCTCGAGCAGTTCTTC.

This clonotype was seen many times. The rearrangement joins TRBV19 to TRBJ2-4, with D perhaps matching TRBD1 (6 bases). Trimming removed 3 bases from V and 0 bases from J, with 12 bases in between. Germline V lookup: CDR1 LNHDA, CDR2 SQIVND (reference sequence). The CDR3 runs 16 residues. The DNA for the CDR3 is TGTGCCAGTAGTATGGGGGACACGCCAGCCAAAAACATTCAGTACTTC. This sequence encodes CASSMGDTPAKNIQYF.

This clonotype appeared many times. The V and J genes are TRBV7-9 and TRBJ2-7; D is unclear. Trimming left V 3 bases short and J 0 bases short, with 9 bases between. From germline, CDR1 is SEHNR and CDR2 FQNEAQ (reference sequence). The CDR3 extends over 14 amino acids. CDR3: CASSFTGVSYEQYF. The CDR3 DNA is TGTGCCAGCAGCTTTACTGGGGTCTCCTACGAGCAGTACTTC.

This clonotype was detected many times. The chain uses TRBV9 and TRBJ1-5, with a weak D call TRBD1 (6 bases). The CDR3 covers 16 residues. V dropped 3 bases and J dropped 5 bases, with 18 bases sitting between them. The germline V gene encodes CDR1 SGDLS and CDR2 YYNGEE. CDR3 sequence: CASSEGSQGIDQPQHF. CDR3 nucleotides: TGTGCCAGCAGCGAAGGAAGTCAGGGGATTGATCAGCCCCAGCATTTT. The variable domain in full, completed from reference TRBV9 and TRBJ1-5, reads DSGVTQTPKHLITATGQRVTLRCSPRSGDLSVYWYQQSLDQGLQFLIQYYNGEERAKGNILERFSAQQFPDLHSELNLSSLELGDSALYFCASSEGSQGIDQPQHFGDGTRLSIL.

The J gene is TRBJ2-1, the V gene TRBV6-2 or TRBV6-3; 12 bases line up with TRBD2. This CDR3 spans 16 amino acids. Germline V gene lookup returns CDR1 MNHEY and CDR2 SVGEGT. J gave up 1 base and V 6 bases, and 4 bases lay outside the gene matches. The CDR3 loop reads CASRTGLAGSYNEQFF. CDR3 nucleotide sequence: TGTGCCAGCAGGACCGGACTAGCGGGATCCTACAATGAGCAGTTCTTC.

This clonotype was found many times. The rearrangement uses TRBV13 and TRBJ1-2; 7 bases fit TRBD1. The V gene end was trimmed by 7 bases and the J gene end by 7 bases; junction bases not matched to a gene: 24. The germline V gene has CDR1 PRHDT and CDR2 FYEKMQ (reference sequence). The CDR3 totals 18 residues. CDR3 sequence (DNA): TGTGCCAGCAATCAAATAGTGGGGGGAGACGGGACAGTTATTGGCTACACCTTC. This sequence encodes CASNQIVGGDGTVIGYTF.

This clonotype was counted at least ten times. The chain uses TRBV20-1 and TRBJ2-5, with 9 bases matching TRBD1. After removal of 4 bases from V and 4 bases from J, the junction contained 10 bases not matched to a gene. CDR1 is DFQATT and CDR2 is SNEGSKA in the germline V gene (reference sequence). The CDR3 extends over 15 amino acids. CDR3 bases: TGCAGTGCTACGTCTTGGACAGGGGATGGAGAGACCCAGTACTTC. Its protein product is CSATSWTGDGETQYF.

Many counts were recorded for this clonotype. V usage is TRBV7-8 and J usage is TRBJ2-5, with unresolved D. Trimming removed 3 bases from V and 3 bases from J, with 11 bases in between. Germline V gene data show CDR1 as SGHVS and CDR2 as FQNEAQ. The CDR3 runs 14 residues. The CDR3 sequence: CASSFRIREETQYF. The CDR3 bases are TGTGCCAGCAGCTTTAGAATAAGGGAAGAGACCCAGTACTTC.

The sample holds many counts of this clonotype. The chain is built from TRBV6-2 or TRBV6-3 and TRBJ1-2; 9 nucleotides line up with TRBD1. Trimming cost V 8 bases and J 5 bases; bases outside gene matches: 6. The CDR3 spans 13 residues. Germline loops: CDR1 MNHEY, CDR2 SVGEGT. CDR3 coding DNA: TGTGCCAGCGAACAGGGGGCTTGGTATGGCTACACCTTC. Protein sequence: CASEQGAWYGYTF.

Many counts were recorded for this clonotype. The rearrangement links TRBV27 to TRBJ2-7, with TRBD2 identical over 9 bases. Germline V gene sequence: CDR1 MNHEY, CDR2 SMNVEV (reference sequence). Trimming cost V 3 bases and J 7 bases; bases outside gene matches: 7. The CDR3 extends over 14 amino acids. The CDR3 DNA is TGTGCCAGCAGTTTGTTTAGCGGGAGCTGGGAGCAGTACTTC. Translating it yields CASSLFSGSWEQYF.

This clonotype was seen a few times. CDR3 sequence: CASSQGAGGLYSGANVLTF. The DNA of the CDR3 is TGTGCCAGCAGCCAGGGGGCGGGAGGTTTATACTCTGGGGCCAACGTCCTGACTTTC. V gene TRBV7-3 combines with J gene TRBJ2-6; D assignment may be TRBD1 or TRBD2 (8 bases each). The CDR3 length is 19 residues. CDR1 SGHTA and CDR2 FQGTGA come from the germline V gene. Trimming stripped 5 bases from V and 0 bases from J, with 20 bases between.

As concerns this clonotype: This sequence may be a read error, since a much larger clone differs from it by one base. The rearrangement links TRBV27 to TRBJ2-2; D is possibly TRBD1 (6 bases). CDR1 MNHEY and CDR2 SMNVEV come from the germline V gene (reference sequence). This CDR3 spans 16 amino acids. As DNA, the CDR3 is TGTACCAGCAGTTCTCGGGACACCCTTTTTAGGGGGGAGCTGTTTTTT. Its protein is CTSSSRDTLFRGELFF.

CDR3 DNA: TGTGCCAGCAGTTACGATTTTAAGGGCAATTCACCCCTCCACTTT. Its protein product is CASSYDFKGNSPLHF. The genes are TRBV6-5 and TRBJ1-6; D not resolved. This CDR3 contains 15 residues. Germline loops: CDR1 MNHEY, CDR2 SVGAGI. With 2 bases removed from V and 7 bases from J, the gap between germline ends came to 12 bases.